This T cell receptor beta chain was found in a study of lymphopenia after photon versus proton radiotherapy. A few counts support this clone. Sequencing used immunoSEQ multiplex PCR; TCRdb keeps in-frame clones, though not all of them. The sample records roughly 65,000 clones, roughly 88% being singletons. Between the trimmed V and J ends, which lost 0 bases and 0 bases, there was a span of 9 bases. Germline lookup yields CDR1 KGHSH and CDR2 LQKENI. The CDR3 covers 15 residues. The input for sequencing was peripheral blood, taken from a patient treated with photon-based radiotherapy. This chain joins TRBV18 and TRBJ2-7; no reliable D call. This clonotype was sampled from a woman in her 70s with pancreatic cancer. This chain's CDR3 is CASSPPQRSSYEQYF. CDR3 in DNA: TGTGCCAGCTCACCACCACAGCGCAGCTCCTACGAGCAGTACTTC.